Listed below are T cell receptor beta chains from one sample, sequenced in a study of blood T cell repertoires in COVID-19. Produced via immunoSEQ multiplex PCR; TCRdb's table is partial and in-frame only. The sample contains about 300,000 clones, approximately 90% of which appear only once. Input material: PBMCs or T cells enriched from blood (not recorded which). The source of these receptors is a man aged 25 to 40 who had recovered from COVID-19. The CDR3 runs from the conserved cysteine through the conserved F or W. Rows give clone size only sometimes, using once, few, many, or a class for an expanded clone.

CDR3aa | j_gene | v_gene | abundance
CASISDSSWGGYTF | TRBJ1-2 | TRBV19 | -
CASSRTGQNQPQHF | TRBJ1-5 | TRBV19 | -
CASSERYGYTF | TRBJ1-2 | TRBV6-1 | -
CASSVRGPRETQYF | TRBJ2-5 | TRBV5-6 | -
CASSQVTYEQYF | TRBJ2-7 | TRBV3-1/TRBV3-2 | -
CASSLGTENGYTF | TRBJ1-2 | TRBV28 | -
CASSHGTGETEAFF | TRBJ1-1 | TRBV7-9 | -
CASSPTGPTLDGYTF | TRBJ1-2 | TRBV5-6 | -
CASSPPILSSYGYTF | TRBJ1-2 | TRBV7-9 | once
CASSVTGDNEQFF | TRBJ2-1 | TRBV5-4 | -
CASSPLSGQGQAWDGYTF | TRBJ1-2 | TRBV4-1 | -
CASSPPTGLADNEQFF | TRBJ2-1 | TRBV18 | once
CASSLDPTGGDYGYTF | TRBJ1-2 | TRBV7-2 | -
CASSALRGADTQYF | TRBJ2-3 | TRBV2 | -
CASTLAGTGSYEQYF | TRBJ2-7 | TRBV2 | -
CASSPVRDQPQHF | TRBJ1-5 | TRBV18 | -
CASSLWLGANEKLFF | TRBJ1-4 | TRBV27 | -
CASSQDNRFFEQFF | TRBJ2-1 | TRBV14 | -
CSVEDGFGRGTGELFF | TRBJ2-2 | TRBV29-1 | once
CASSPLAGGGTEAFF | TRBJ1-1 | TRBV7-6 | -
CAMSSDRRFYEQYF | TRBJ2-7 | TRBV10-3 | -
CASRVGQVNEKLFF | TRBJ1-4 | TRBV6-5 | few
CASSYSGYRVAEAFF | TRBJ1-1 | TRBV6-5 | once
CASSYSGHPNTEAFF | TRBJ1-1 | TRBV6-5 | -
CASSGRRNTEAFF | TRBJ1-1 | TRBV11-2 | -
CASGLIQAGVTDTQYF | TRBJ2-3 | TRBV12-5 | -
CASPGIHNEQFF | TRBJ2-1 | TRBV2 | -
CASSQGRAEAFF | TRBJ1-1 | TRBV3-1/TRBV3-2 | few
CASSLTRGSETQYF | TRBJ2-5 | TRBV7-9 | -
CASSVGRGSTYEQYF | TRBJ2-7 | TRBV9 | -
CASSQELTGPNSPLHF | TRBJ1-6 | TRBV4-2 | -
CASSQVGEQLSYEQYF | TRBJ2-7 | TRBV4-2 | -
CASRPEDTQYF | TRBJ2-3 | TRBV10-1 | -
CASRRAPGSESSYEQYF | TRBJ2-7 | TRBV5-1 | -
CASTRLGLAGGTDTQYF | TRBJ2-3 | TRBV27 | -
CACGLGTGENTEAFF | TRBJ1-1 | TRBV30 | -
CASSYGTGGTYGYTF | TRBJ1-2 | TRBV6-5 | -
CASSLGGVVYTGELFF | TRBJ2-2 | TRBV5-4 | -
CASSPLDTGELFF | TRBJ2-2 | TRBV3-1/TRBV3-2 | -
CASSRGGREQFF | TRBJ2-1 | TRBV2 | -
CAWSARFPPYGYTF | TRBJ1-2 | TRBV30 | once
CASTPPGSIKQYF | TRBJ2-7 | TRBV6-5 | -
CSASELAEAFF | TRBJ1-1 | TRBV20-1 | -
CASSLERLGAFF | TRBJ1-1 | TRBV12-3/TRBV12-4 | -
CASSLQGLNTEAFF | TRBJ1-1 | TRBV6-5 | -